Shown below are 17 T cell receptor beta chains from a single sample sequenced in a study of T cells in Graves' hyperthyroidism and ophthalmopathy. The TCR beta CDR3 regions underwent amplification using RNA transcripts as the source. A first-round RT-PCR of the TCR CDR3 used the HTBI primer set. MiXCR, applied by TCRdb to the multiplex PCR reads, yields one record per CDR3 protein. The table includes about 590,000 distinct CDR3 sequences, approximately 14% detected once. Specimen: blood. The source is a woman aged 25 to 39 with Graves' hyperthyroidism.

This clonotype was observed at least ten times. The V call is TRBV3-1, the J call TRBJ2-1; D may be TRBD2 (5 bases). V dropped 4 bases and J dropped 10 bases, with 14 bases sitting between them. This CDR3 contains 13 residues. CDR1 and CDR2 (germline): LGHDT, YNNKEL (reference sequence). The CDR3 DNA reads TGTGCCAGCAGCCCTCCGGACTCGCCAGAGCAGTTCTTC. Encoded protein: CASSPPDSPEQFF.

This clonotype was counted ten times or more. The chain combines TRBV3-1 with TRBJ1-6; TRBD1 aligns across 7 bases. Germline CDR1 LGHDT, CDR2 YNNKEL (reference sequence). Trimming cost V 3 bases and J 7 bases; bases outside gene matches: 6. The CDR3 totals 15 residues. The CDR3 nucleotides read TGTGCCAGCAGCCAGGCAGGGGGTTTCAATTCACCCCTCCACTTT. Amino acid sequence: CASSQAGGFNSPLHF.

To note about this clonotype: One end of the junction fails to match germline, which may point to a read error. The chain recombines TRBV2 with TRBJ1-1, with TRBD1 matching 7 bases. CDR1 and CDR2 (germline): SNHLY, FYNNEI. The CDR3 covers 16 residues. The chain's CDR3 is CTSSGTPRGQNTEAFF. CDR3 sequence (DNA): TGTACCAGCAGCGGAACCCCTAGGGGGCAAAACACTGAAGCTTTCTTT.

The rearrangement joins TRBV20-1 to TRBJ2-1; TRBD2 matches 10 bases. Germline lookup yields CDR1 DFQATT and CDR2 SNEGSKA (reference sequence). With V trimmed by 0 bases and J by 3 bases, 5 bases remained unmatched. The CDR3 loop spans 16 amino acids. CDR3 amino acids: CSARDPASGSYNEQFF. The DNA of the CDR3 is TGCAGTGCTAGAGATCCGGCTAGCGGGAGCTACAATGAGCAGTTCTTC.

This clonotype was seen many times. J is TRBJ2-2 and V is TRBV7-8; TRBD2 agrees at 7 bases. Germline V lookup: CDR1 SGHVS, CDR2 FQNEAQ. Losses at the gene ends were 5 bases for V and 0 bases for J; bases not matched to a gene: 21. This CDR3 contains 21 residues. CDR3 DNA sequence: TGTGCCAGCAGCCCAATACGTCTGCGGGAGCTGAATGCTTCGAACACCGGGGAGCTGTTTTTT. As protein: CASSPIRLRELNASNTGELFF. Looking up the rest from reference TRBV7-8 and TRBJ2-2 gives the full variable domain: GAGVSQSPRYKVAKRGQDVALRCDPISGHVSLFWYQQALGQGPEFLTYFQNEAQLDKSGLPSDRFFAERPEGSVSTLKIQRTQQEDSAVYLCASSPIRLRELNASNTGELFFGEGSRLTVL.

A few counts support this clonotype. The CDR3 region is CASSPIFIPYYEQYF. The CDR3 region has the DNA TGTGCCAGCAGCCCCATTTTTATACCTTACTACGAGCAGTACTTC. The chain carries TRBV7-9 and TRBJ2-7; no clear D gene. This CDR3 has 15 amino acids. The V and J ends lost 5 bases and 3 bases respectively, with 17 bases between them. In germline, CDR1 is SEHNR, CDR2 FQNEAQ (reference sequence).

At least ten counts were recorded for this clonotype. V is TRBV27 and J is TRBJ2-3; D ambiguous. The CDR3 has 15 residues. V lost 3 bases to trimming and J lost 1 base, with 11 bases between them. Germline V gene lookup returns CDR1 MNHEY and CDR2 SMNVEV (reference sequence). The DNA for the CDR3 is TGTGCCAGCAGTTTTAAGGTACTCGGCACAGATACGCAGTATTTT. It yields the protein CASSFKVLGTDTQYF.

A word on this clonotype: Lacking the conserved final phenylalanine or tryptophan, this CDR3 likely reflects a read error. The J gene is TRBJ1-5, the V gene TRBV24-1; D is uncertain. V lost 6 bases and J lost 1, with 18 bases in between. Germline CDR1 reads KGHDR; CDR2 reads SFDVKD. There are 17 residues in the CDR3. CDR3: CATSPEKGGVSNQPQHL. In DNA form, the CDR3 reads TGTGCCACCAGTCCCGAGAAGGGTGGGGTCAGCAATCAGCCCCAGCATCTT.

V usage is TRBV6-2 or TRBV6-3 and J usage is TRBJ2-2, with TRBD2 matching over 7 bases. This CDR3 has 16 amino acids. Germline V gene lookup returns CDR1 MNHEY and CDR2 SVGEGT. Germline trimming cut 2 bases from V and 7 bases from J; bases unmatched to any gene: 10. CDR3 protein: CASSYVWREFSGELFF. CDR3 DNA: TGTGCCAGCAGTTACGTTTGGCGGGAGTTTAGCGGGGAGCTGTTTTTT.

This clonotype was seen repeatedly, ten times or more. The V gene is TRBV30, the J gene TRBJ2-1; 12 bases agree with TRBD2. The CDR3 sequence is 17 residues long. Trimming took 3 bases from V and 3 from J; bases not matched to a gene: 9. Germline V gene data show CDR1 as GTSNPN and CDR2 as SVGIG (reference sequence). CDR3 residues: CAWSHSSGRGFYNEQFF. In DNA, the CDR3 is TGTGCCTGGAGCCATTCTAGCGGGAGGGGTTTCTACAATGAGCAGTTCTTC.

This clonotype was seen repeatedly, ten times or more. The genes are TRBV5-1 and TRBJ2-3; 12 bases match TRBD1. The V gene end was trimmed by 7 bases and the J gene end by 4 bases; junction bases not matched to a gene: 1. Germline CDR1 SGHRS, CDR2 YFSETQ. CDR3 length equals 13 residues. CDR3 sequence (DNA): TGCGCCAGCGGGACAGGGGGCTCAGATACGCAGTATTTT. This sequence encodes CASGTGGSDTQYF.

CDR3 sequence: CASSVMDSGVYEQYF. CDR3 bases: TGTGCCAGCAGTGTGATGGACAGTGGCGTCTACGAGCAGTACTTC. The chain has TRBV6-5 and TRBJ2-7; D may be TRBD1 (6 bases). V lost 5 bases and J 3 bases, leaving 17 bases between the germline ends. CDR1 and CDR2 (germline): MNHEY, SVGAGI. The CDR3 has 15 residues.

This clonotype showed up just a few times. The CDR3 loop reads CASSDPGTTQPQHF. In nucleotides, the CDR3 is TGTGCCAGCAGTGATCCCGGGACGACTCAGCCCCAGCATTTT. This chain joins TRBV25-1 and TRBJ1-5, with D perhaps TRBD1 (5 bases). Germline V gene sequence: CDR1 MGHDK, CDR2 SYGVNS. The CDR3 sequence is 14 residues long. Deletions cut 3 bases from V and 6 bases from J, with 12 bases between.

This clonotype came up a few times. This chain uses TRBV6-1 with TRBJ1-5, with D perhaps TRBD1 (5 bases). Germline values: CDR1 MNHNS, CDR2 SASEGT. CDR3 length: 12 residues. Trimming removed 9 bases at V and 1 base at J, with 7 bases between. The CDR3: CAREGSNQPQHF. In DNA form, the CDR3 reads TGTGCCAGGGAGGGGAGCAATCAGCCCCAGCATTTT.

This clonotype was counted ten times or more. The chain is built from TRBV28 and TRBJ1-1; no reliable D call. The germline V gene encodes CDR1 MDHEN and CDR2 SYDVKM. The V end lost 5 bases, the J end lost 0 bases, and 10 bases lay between the germline ends. The CDR3 contains 14 residues. In nucleotides, the CDR3 is TGTGCCAGCAGTCCCATAAGACTGAACACTGAAGCTTTCTTT. Translation gives CASSPIRLNTEAFF.

The DNA for the CDR3 is TGTGCCAGCTCACCATCCCACGAGACCCAGTACTTC. Residues: CASSPSHETQYF. The chain has TRBV18 and TRBJ2-5; no firm D call. The germline CDR1 and CDR2 sequences are KGHSH and LQKENI. V was trimmed by 2 bases and J by 5 bases, leaving 6 bases between them. This CDR3 is 12 amino acids long.

In this sample, this clonotype turned up many times. J is TRBJ1-3 and V is TRBV20-1, with a tentative D call TRBD1 (6 bases). The V end was cut by 5 bases, the J end by 0 bases, with 11 bases between. The CDR3 loop spans 14 amino acids. The germline CDR1 and CDR2 sequences are DFQATT and SNEGSKA (reference sequence). CDR3 residues: CSAGTGSSGNTIYF. CDR3 nucleotide sequence: TGCAGTGCTGGTACAGGGTCCTCTGGAAACACCATATATTTT.